This TCR beta chain derives from a study of technical replicates of blood from a few donors. The CDR3 consists of 12 residues. Germline CDR1 and CDR2: MDHEN and SYDVKM. V was cut by 6 bases and J by 3 bases, with 7 bases left in between. The data were produced by immunoSEQ multiplex PCR, yet TCRdb's version contains in-frame clones alone and is incomplete. The data contain about 97,000 clones, roughly 96% of them singletons. The chain links TRBV28 to TRBJ2-3, with D maybe TRBD1 (5 bases). Material for sequencing was T cells isolated from PBMCs. This TCR derives from a human donor in good health. CDR3 bases: TGTGCCAGCAGCCCAGGGACAGATACGCAGTATTTT. This encodes CASSPGTDTQYF. Variable domain in full (rest from reference TRBV28 and TRBJ2-3): DVKVTQSSRYLVKRTGEKVFLECVQDMDHENMFWYRQDPGLGLRLIYFSYDVKMKEKGDIPEGYSVSREKKERFSLILESASTNQTSMYLCASSPGTDTQYFGPGTRLTVL.